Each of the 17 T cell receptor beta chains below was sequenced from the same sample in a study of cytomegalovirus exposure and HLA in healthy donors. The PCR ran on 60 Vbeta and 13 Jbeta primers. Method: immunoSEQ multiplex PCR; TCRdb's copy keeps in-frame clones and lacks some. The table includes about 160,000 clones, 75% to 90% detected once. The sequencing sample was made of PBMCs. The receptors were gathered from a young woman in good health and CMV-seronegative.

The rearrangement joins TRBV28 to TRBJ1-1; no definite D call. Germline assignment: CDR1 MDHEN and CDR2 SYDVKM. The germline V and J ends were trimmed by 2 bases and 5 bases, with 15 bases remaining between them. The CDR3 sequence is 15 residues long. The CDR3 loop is CASSLASGGETEAFF. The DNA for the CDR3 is TGTGCCAGCAGTTTAGCCTCGGGTGGCGAGACTGAAGCTTTCTTT.

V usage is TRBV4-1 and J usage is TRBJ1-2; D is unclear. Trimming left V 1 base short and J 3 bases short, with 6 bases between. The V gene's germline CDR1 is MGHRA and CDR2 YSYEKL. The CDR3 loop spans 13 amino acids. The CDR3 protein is CASSQVADYGYTF. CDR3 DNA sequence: TGCGCCAGCAGCCAAGTCGCGGACTATGGCTACACCTTC.

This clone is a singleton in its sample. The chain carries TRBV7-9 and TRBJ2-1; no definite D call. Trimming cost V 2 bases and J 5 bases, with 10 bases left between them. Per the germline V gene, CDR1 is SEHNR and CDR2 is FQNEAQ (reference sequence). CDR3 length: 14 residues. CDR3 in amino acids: CASSLRGSNNEQFF. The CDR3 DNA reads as TGTGCCAGCAGCTTAAGAGGCTCTAACAATGAGCAGTTCTTC.

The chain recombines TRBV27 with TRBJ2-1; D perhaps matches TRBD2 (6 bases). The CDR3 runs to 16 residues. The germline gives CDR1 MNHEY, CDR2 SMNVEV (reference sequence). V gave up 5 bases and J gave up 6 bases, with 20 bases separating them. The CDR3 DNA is TGTGCCAGCAGTGCCCCGACTAGTGGCTCTTTCAATGAGCAGTTCTTC. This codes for CASSAPTSGSFNEQFF.

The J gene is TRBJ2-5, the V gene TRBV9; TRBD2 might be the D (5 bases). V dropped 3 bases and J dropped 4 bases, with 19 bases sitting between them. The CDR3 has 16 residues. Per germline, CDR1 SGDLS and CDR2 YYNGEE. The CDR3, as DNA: TGTGCCAGCAGCGCCTACCTGGGGAACCGGGGAGAGACCCAGTACTTC. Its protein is CASSAYLGNRGETQYF.

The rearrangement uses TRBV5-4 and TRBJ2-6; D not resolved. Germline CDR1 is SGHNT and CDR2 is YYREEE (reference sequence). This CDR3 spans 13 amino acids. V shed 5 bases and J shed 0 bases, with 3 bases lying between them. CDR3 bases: TGTGCCAGCAGGAGCTCTGGGGCCAACGTCCTGACTTTC. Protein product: CASRSSGANVLTF. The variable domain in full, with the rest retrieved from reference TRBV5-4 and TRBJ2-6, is ETGVTQSPTHLIKTRGQQVTLRCSSQSGHNTVSWYQQALGQGPQFIFQYYREEENGRGNFPPRFSGLQFPNYSSELNVNALELDDSALYLCASRSSGANVLTFGAGSRLTVL.

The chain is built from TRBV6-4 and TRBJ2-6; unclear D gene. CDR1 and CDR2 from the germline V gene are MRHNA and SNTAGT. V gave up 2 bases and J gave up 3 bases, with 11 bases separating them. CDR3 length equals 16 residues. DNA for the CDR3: TGTGCCAGCAGTGACGGCAGGTCTGGTGGGGCCAACGTCCTGACTTTC. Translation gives CASSDGRSGGANVLTF.

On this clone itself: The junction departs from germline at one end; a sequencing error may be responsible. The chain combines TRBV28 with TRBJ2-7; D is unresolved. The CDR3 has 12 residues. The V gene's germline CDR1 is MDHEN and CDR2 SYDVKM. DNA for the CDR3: TGTGCCAGCAGTTTATGGAGTGGGCCTTCGTTCTTC. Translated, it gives CASSLWSGPSFF. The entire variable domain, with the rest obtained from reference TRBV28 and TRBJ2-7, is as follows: DVKVTQSSRYLVKRTGEKVFLECVQDMDHENMFWYRQDPGLGLRLIYFSYDVKMKEKGDIPEGYSVSREKKERFSLILESASTNQTSMYLCASSLWSGPSFFGPGTRLTVT.

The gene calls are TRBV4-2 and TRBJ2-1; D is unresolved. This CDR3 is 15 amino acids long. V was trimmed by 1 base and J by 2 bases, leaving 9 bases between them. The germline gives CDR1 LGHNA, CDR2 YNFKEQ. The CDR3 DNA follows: TGTGCCAGCAGCCAAGCTCTCGAGACCTACAATGAGCAGTTCTTC. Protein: CASSQALETYNEQFF.

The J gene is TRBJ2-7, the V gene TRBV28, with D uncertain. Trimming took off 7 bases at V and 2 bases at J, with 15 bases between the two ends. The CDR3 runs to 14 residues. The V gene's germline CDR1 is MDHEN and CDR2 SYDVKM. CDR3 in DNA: TGTGCCAGCACTCAGCCTAGGCTTCCCTACGAGCAGTACTTC. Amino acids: CASTQPRLPYEQYF.

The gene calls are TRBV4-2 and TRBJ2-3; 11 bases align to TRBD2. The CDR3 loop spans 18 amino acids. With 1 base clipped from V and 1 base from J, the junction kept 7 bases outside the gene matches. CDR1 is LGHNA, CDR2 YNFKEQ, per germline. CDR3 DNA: TGTGCCAGCAGCCAAGGGACTAGCGGGCCTGAGGGCACAGATACGCAGTATTTT. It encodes CASSQGTSGPEGTDTQYF.

This CDR3 is CASSLSNTGELFF. CDR3 DNA sequence: TGTGCCAGCAGCCTGTCGAACACCGGGGAGCTGTTTTTT. The gene calls are TRBV11-3 and TRBJ2-2; D gene unclear. The CDR3 totals 13 residues. Per germline, CDR1 SGHNT and CDR2 YENEEA. V dropped 5 bases and J dropped 0 bases, with 4 bases sitting between them.

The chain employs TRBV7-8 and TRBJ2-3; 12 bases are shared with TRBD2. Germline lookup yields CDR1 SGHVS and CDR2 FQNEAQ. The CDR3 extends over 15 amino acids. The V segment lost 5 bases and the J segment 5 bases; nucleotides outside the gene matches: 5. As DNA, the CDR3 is TGTGCCAGCAGCCTGGGACTAGCGGGCATAGATACGCAGTATTTT. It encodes CASSLGLAGIDTQYF.

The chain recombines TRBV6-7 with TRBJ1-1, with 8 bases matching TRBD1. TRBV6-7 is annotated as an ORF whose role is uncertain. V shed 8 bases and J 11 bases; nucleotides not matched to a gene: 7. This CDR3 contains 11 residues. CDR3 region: CASDGRGLAFF. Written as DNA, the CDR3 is TGTGCCAGCGATGGCAGGGGGCTTGCTTTCTTT.

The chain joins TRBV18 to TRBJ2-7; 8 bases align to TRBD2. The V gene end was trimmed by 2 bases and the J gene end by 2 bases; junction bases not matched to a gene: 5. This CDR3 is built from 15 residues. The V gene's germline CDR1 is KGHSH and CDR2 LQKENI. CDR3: CASSPTSGTPYEQYF. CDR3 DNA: TGTGCCAGCTCACCAACTAGCGGAACCCCCTACGAGCAGTACTTC. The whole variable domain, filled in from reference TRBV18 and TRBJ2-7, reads NAGVMQNPRHLVRRRGQEARLRCSPMKGHSHVYWYRQLPEEGLKFMVYLQKENIIDESGMPKERFSAEFPKEGPSILRIQQVVRGDSAAYFCASSPTSGTPYEQYFGPGTRLTVT.

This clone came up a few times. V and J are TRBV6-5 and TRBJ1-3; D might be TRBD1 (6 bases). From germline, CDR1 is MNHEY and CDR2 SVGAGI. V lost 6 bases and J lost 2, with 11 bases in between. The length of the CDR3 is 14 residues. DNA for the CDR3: TGTGCCAGCAGGGGCGCAGGGGCTGGAAACACCATATATTTT. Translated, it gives CASRGAGAGNTIYF.

CDR3 region: CASSKAGTGPYEQYF. In DNA form, the CDR3 reads TGTGCCAGCAGCAAAGCCGGGACAGGGCCCTACGAGCAGTACTTC. The chain carries TRBV21-1 and TRBJ2-7; TRBD1 was called by the table and not checked on the DNA. TRBV21-1 is designated a pseudogene. There are 15 residues in the CDR3.